This T cell receptor beta chain was documented in a study of a mutant IDH1 vaccine in newly diagnosed glioma. Study-level background: The patients were given eight vaccinations, one each in weeks 1, 3, 5, 7, 11, 15, 19 and 23. The therapy given earlier, which was standard therapy, consisted of radiotherapy, temozolomide, or both, and most of the patients received both. Patients got their first vaccination 4-6 weeks after radiotherapy alone, or with temozolomide cycles.

Sample time point: week 11, during vaccination. The vaccine gave 300 ug of a 20-mer mutant IDH1 peptide subcutaneously per dose. Donor diagnoses consisted of new WHO grade 3 or 4 IDH1-mutant, ATRX-lost astrocytomas. In the case of this clone: Its specificity is unknown.

From germline, CDR1 is SGHRS and CDR2 YFSETQ. Trimming at V came to 2 bases and at J to 7 bases, leaving 7 bases not matched to a gene. CDR3 length: 14 residues. Using immunoSEQ multiplex PCR, the repertoire was profiled, and TCRdb retains in-frame clones only, with some absent. The table shows about 60,000 clones, with around 84% occurring only once. Source: PBMCs, taken from a glioma patient whose treatment included an IDH1 peptide vaccine. This clonotype was obtained from a woman between 45 and 65 years old with glioma. This chain links TRBV5-1 with TRBJ1-1; 8 bases align to TRBD1. CDR3 DNA: TGCGCCAGCAGCTTCGGACAGGGAGGTTTTGAAGCTTTCTTT. This sequence encodes CASSFGQGGFEAFF.